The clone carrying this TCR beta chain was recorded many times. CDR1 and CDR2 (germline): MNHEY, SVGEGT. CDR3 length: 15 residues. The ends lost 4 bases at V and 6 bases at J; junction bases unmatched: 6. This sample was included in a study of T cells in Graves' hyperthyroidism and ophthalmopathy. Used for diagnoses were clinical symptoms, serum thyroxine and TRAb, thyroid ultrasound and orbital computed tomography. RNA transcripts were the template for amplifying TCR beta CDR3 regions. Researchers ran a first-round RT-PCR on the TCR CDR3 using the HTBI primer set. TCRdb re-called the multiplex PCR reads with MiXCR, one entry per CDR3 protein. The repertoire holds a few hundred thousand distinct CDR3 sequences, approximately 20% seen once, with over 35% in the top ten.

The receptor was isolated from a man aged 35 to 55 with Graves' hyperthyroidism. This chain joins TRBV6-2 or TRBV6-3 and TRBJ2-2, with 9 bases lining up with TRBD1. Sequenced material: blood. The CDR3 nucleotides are TGTGCCAGCAGTTCACAGGGGGCGCTTGCCGGGGAGCTGTTTTTT. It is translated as CASSSQGALAGELFF.